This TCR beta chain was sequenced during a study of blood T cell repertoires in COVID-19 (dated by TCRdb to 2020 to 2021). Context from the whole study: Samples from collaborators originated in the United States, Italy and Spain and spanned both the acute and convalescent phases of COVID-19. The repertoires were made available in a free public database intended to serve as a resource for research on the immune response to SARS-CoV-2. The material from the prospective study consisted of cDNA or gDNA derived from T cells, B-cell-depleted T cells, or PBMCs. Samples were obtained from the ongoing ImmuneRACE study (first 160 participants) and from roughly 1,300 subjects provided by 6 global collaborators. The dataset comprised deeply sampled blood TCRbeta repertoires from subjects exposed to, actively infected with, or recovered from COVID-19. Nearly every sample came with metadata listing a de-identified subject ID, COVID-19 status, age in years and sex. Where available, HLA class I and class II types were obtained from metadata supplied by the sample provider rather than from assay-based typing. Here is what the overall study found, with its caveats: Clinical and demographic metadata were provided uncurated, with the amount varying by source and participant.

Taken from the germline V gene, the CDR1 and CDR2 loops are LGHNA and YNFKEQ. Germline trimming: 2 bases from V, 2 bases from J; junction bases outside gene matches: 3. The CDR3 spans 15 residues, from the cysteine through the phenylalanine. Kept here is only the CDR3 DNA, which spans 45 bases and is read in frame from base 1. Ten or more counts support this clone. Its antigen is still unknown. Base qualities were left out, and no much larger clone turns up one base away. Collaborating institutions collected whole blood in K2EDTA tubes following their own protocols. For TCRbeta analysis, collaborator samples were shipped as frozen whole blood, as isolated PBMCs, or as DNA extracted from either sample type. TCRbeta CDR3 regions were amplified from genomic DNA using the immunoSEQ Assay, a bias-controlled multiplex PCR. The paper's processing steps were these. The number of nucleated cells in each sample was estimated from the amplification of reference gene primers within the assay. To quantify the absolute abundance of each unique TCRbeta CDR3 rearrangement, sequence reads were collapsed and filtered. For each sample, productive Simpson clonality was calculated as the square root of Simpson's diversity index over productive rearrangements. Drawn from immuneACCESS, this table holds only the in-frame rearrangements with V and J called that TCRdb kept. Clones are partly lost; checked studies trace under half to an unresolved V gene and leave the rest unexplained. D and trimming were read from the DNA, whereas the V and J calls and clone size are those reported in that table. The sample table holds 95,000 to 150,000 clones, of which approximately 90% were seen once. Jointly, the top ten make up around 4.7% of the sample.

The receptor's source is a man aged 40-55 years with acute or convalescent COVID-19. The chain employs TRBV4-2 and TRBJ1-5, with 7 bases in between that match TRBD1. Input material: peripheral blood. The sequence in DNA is TGTGCCAGCAGCCAAAGCCAGGGGGGCAATCAGCCCCAGCATTTT. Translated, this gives CASSQSQGGNQPQHF.